This T cell receptor (beta chain) was identified during a study of response to subunit inactivated influenza vaccine. Note on this clonotype: Its cognate antigen is unknown.

Findings of the study overall: The authors put forward the suggestion that each seasonal influenza vaccination may bring in only a limited number of new T cells.

The CDR3 consists of 15 residues. J gave up 5 bases and V 1 base, and 7 bases lay outside the gene matches. Germline V gene sequence: CDR1 SGDLS, CDR2 YYNGEE. MiXCR was run by TCRdb on the RT-PCR reads, yielding one entry per CDR3 protein. The sample yields about 570,000 distinct CDR3 sequences, approximately 10% seen once. Here the sequenced sample was PBMCs from blood, taken on the day of vaccination. This sequence originates from a man aged 50 to 60 who received an inactivated influenza vaccine. J is TRBJ2-5 and V is TRBV9; TRBD1 matches 8 bases. CDR3 residues: CASSVLGQEHETQYF. In nucleotides, the CDR3 is TGTGCCAGCAGCGTATTGGGACAGGAGCACGAGACCCAGTACTTC.